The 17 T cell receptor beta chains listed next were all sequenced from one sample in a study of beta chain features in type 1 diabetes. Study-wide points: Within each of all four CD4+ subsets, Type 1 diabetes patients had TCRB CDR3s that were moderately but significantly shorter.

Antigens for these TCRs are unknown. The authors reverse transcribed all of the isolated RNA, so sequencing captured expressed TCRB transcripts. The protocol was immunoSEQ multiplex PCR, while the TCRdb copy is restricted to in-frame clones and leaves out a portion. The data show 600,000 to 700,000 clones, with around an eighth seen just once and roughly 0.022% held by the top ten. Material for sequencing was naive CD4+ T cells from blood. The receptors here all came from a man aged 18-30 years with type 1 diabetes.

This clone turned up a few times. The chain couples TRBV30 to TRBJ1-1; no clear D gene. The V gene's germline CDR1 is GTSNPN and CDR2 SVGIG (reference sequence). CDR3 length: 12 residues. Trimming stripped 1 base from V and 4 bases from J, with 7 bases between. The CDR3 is CAWSGLGTEAFF. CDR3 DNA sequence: TGTGCCTGGAGTGGCCTGGGCACTGAAGCTTTCTTT. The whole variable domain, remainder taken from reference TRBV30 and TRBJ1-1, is SQTIHQWPATLVQPVGSPLSLECTVEGTSNPNLYWYRQAAGRGLQLLFYSVGIGQISSEVPQNLSASRPQDRQFILSSKKLLLSDSGFYLCAWSGLGTEAFFGQGTRLTVV.

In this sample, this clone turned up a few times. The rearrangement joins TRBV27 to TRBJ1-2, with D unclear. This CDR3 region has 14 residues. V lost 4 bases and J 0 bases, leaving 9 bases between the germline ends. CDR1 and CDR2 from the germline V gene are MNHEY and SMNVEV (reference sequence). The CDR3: CASSSTVPNYGYTF. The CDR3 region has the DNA TGTGCCAGCAGTTCCACGGTCCCTAACTATGGCTACACCTTC.

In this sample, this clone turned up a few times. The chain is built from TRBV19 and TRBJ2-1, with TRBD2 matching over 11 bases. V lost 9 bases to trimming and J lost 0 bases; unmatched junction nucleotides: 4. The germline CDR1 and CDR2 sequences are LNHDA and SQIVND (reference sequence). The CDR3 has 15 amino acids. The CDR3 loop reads CASRLAGSSYNEQFF. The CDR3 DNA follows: TGTGCCAGCAGACTAGCGGGGTCCTCCTACAATGAGCAGTTCTTC.

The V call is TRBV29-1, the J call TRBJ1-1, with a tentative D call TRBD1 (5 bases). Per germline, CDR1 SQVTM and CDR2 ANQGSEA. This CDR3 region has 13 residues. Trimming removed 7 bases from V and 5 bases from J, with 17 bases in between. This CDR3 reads CSARGAMGTEAFF. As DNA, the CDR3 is TGCAGCGCCCGAGGGGCCATGGGGACTGAAGCTTTCTTT. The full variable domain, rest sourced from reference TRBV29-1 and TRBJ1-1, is SAVISQKPSRDICQRGTSLTIQCQVDSQVTMMFWYRQQPGQSLTLIATANQGSEATYESGFVIDKFPISRPNLTFSTLTVSNMSPEDSSIYLCSARGAMGTEAFFGQGTRLTVV.

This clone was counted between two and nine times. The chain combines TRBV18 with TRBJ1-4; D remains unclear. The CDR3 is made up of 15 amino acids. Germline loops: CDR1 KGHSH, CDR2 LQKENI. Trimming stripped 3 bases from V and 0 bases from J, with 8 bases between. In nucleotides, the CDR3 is TGTGCCAGCTCACCTAGGGAAGCAACTAATGAAAAACTGTTTTTT. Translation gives CASSPREATNEKLFF.

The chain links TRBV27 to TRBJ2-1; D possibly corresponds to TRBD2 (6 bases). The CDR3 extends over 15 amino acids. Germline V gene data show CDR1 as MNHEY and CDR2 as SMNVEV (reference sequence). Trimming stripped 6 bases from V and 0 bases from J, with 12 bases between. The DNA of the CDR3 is TGTGCCAGCAGCCCTAGGGGAGGCTCCTACAATGAGCAGTTCTTC. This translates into CASSPRGGSYNEQFF.

The CDR3 bases are TGCGCCAGCAGCTTGGGGGGAGTACGAGAGACCCAGTACTTC. It is translated as CASSLGGVRETQYF. This chain connects TRBV5-1 to TRBJ2-5, with D possibly being TRBD2 (5 bases). The V end was cut by 0 bases, the J end by 4 bases, with 10 bases between. The CDR3 consists of 14 residues. Germline-derived CDR1 and CDR2 are SGHRS and YFSETQ.

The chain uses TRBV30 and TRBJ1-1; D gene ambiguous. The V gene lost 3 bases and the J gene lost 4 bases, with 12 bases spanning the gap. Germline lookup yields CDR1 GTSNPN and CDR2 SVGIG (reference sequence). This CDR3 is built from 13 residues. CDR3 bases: TGTGCCTGGAGCGGCCCACCGGTCACTGAAGCTTTCTTT. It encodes CAWSGPPVTEAFF.

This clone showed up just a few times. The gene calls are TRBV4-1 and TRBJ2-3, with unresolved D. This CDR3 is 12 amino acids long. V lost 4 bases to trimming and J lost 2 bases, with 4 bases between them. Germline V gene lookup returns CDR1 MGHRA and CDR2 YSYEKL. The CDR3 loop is CASSLNTDTQYF. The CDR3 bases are TGCGCCAGCAGCCTCAACACAGATACGCAGTATTTT.

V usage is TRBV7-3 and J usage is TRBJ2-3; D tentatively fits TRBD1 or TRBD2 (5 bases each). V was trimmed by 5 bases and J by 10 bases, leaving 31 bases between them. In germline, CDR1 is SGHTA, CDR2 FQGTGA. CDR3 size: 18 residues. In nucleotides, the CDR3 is TGTGCCAGCAGCCCCTCCGTAGGGGACCCAACTGGGTCGATGGCGCAGTATTTT. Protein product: CASSPSVGDPTGSMAQYF.

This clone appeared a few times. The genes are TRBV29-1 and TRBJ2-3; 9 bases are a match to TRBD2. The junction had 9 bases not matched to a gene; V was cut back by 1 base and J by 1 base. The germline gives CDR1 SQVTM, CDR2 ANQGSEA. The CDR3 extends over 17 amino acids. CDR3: CSVEGTRERGGTDTQYF. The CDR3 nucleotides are TGCAGCGTTGAAGGCACAAGGGAGCGGGGGGGCACAGATACGCAGTATTTT.

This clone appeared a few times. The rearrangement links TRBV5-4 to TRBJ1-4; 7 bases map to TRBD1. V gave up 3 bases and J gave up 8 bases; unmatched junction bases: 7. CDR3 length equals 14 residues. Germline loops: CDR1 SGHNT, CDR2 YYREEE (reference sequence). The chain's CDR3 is CASSSRDSGEKLFF. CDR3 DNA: TGTGCCAGCAGCTCGCGGGACAGTGGGGAAAAACTGTTTTTT.

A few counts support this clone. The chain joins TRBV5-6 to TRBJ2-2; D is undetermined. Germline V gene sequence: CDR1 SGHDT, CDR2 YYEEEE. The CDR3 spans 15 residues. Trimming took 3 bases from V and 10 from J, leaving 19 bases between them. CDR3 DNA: TGTGCCAGCAGCTCTAAGGTGTCCCTTAGAGCGGAGCTGTTTTTT. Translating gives CASSSKVSLRAELFF.

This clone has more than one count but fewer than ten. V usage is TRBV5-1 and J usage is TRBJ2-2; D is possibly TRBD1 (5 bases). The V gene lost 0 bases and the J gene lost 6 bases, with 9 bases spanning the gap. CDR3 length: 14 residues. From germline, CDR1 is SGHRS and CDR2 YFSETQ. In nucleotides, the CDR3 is TGCGCCAGCAGCTTGGGTAGGGGATCCGGGGAGCTGTTTTTT. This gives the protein CASSLGRGSGELFF.

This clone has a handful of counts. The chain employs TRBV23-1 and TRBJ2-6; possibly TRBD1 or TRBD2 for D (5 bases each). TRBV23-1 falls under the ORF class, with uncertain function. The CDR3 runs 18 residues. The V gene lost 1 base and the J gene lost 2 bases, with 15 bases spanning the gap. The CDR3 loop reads CASSQYGTAGAGANVLTF. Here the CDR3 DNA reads TGCGCCAGCAGTCAATATGGGACGGCAGGCGCTGGGGCCAACGTCCTGACTTTC.

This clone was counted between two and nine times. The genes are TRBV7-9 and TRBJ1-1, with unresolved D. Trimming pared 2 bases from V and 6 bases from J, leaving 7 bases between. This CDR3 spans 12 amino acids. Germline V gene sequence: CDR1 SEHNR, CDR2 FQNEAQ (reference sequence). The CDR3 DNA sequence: TGTGCCAGCAGCTTAACCAGGCCTGAAGCTTTCTTT. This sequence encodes CASSLTRPEAFF.

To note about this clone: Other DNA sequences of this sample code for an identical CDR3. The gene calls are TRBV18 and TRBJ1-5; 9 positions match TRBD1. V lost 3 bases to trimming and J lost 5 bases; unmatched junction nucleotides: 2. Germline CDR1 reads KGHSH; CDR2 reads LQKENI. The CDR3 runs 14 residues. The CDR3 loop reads CASSPGQGYQPQHF. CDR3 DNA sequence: TGTGCCAGCTCACCGGGACAGGGTTATCAGCCCCAGCATTTT.